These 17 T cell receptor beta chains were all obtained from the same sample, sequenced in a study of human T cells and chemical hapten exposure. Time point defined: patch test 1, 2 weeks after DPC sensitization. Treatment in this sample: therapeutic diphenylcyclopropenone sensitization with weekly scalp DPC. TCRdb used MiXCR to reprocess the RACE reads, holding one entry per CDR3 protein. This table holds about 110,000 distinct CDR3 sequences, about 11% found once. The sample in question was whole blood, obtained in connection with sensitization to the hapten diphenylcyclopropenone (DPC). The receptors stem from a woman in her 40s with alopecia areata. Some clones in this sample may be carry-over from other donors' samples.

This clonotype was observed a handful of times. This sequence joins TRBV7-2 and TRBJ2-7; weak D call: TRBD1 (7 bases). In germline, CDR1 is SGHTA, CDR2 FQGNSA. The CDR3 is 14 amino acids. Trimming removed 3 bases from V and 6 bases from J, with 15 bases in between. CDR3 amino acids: CASSLGIQGGEQYF. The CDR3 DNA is TGTGCCAGCAGCTTGGGAATTCAGGGGGGCGAGCAGTACTTC.

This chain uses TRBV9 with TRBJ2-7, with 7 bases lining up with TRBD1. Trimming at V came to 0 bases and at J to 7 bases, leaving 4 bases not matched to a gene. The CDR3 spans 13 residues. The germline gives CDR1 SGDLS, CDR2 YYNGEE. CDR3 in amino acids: CASSVVQGSEQYF. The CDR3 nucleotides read TGTGCCAGCAGCGTAGTACAGGGGAGTGAGCAGTACTTC. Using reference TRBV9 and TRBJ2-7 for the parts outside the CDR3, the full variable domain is DSGVTQTPKHLITATGQRVTLRCSPRSGDLSVYWYQQSLDQGLQFLIQYYNGEERAKGNILERFSAQQFPDLHSELNLSSLELGDSALYFCASSVVQGSEQYFGPGTRLTVT.

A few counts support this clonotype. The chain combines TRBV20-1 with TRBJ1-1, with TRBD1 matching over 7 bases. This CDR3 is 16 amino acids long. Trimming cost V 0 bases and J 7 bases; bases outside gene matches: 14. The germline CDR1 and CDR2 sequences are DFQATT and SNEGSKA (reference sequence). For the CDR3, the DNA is TGCAGTGCTAGAGACCCTAGTGGAAGGGGGCTGCATGAAGCTTTCTTT. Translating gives CSARDPSGRGLHEAFF.

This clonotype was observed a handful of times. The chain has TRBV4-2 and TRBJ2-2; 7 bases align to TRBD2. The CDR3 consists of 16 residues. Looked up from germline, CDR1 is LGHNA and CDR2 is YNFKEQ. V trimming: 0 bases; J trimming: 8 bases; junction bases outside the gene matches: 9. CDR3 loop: CASSQDPAGRAGELFF. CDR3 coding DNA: TGTGCCAGCAGCCAAGATCCAGCGGGACGAGCGGGGGAGCTGTTTTTT.

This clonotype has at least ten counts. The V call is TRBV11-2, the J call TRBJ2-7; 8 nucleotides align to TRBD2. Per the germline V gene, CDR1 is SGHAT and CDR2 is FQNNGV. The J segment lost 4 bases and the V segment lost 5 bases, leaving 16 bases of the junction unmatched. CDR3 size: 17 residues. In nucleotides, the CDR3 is TGTGCCAGCAGCCCGGGACTAGAGGGGCCTTACGGATACGAGCAGTACTTC. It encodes CASSPGLEGPYGYEQYF.

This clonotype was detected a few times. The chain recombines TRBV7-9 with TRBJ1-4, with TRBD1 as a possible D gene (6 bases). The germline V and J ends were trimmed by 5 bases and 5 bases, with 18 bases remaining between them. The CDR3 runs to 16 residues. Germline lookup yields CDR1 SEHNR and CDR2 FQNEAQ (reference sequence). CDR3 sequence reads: CASSQVGGAANEKLFF. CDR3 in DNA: TGTGCCAGCAGCCAAGTGGGGGGCGCGGCCAATGAAAAACTGTTTTTT. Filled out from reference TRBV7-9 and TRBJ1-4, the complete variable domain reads DTGVSQNPRHKITKRGQNVTFRCDPISEHNRLYWYRQTLGQGPEFLTYFQNEAQLEKSRLLSDRFSAERPKGSFSTLEIQRTEQGDSAMYLCASSQVGGAANEKLFFGSGTQLSVL.

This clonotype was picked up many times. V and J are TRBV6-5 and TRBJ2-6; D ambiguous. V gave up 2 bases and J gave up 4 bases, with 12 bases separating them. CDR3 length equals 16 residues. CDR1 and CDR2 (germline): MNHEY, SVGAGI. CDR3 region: CASSYDRPDGANVLTF. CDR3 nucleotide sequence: TGTGCCAGCAGTTACGACCGCCCCGACGGGGCCAACGTCCTGACTTTC.

The CDR3 sequence is CAWSVNVATSGRVGTGELFF. The CDR3 nucleotides are TGTGCCTGGAGTGTAAACGTGGCGACTAGCGGGAGAGTAGGCACCGGGGAGCTGTTTTTT. This chain connects TRBV30 to TRBJ2-2; TRBD2 agrees at 12 bases. The CDR3 length is 20 residues. The germline V gene has CDR1 GTSNPN and CDR2 SVGIG (reference sequence). V gave up 0 bases and J gave up 4 bases; unmatched junction bases: 15.

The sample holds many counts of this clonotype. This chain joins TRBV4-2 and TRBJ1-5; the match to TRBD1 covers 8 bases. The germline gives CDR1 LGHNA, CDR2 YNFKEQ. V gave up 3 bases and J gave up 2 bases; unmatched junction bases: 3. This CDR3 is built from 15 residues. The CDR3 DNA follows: TGTGCCAGCAGCCAGGACAGGGTTGGCAATCAGCCCCAGCATTTT. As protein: CASSQDRVGNQPQHF.

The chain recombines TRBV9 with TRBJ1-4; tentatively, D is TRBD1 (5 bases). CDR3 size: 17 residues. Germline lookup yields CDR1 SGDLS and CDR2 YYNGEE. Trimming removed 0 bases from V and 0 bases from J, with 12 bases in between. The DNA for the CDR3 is TGTGCCAGCAGCGTAGATGGGGACTTCGCAACTAATGAAAAACTGTTTTTT. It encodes CASSVDGDFATNEKLFF.

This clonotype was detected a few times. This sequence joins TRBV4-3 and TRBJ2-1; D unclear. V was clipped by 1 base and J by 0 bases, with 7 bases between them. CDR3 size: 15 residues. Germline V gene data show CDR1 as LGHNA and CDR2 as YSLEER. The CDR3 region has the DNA TGCGCCAGCAGCCAAGGACGGCACTCCTACAATGAGCAGTTCTTC. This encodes CASSQGRHSYNEQFF.

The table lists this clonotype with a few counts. CDR3 in amino acids: CASSLGRQGLYEQYF. DNA of the CDR3: TGTGCCAGCTCCCTGGGGAGACAGGGGTTATACGAGCAGTACTTC. The V call is TRBV2, the J call TRBJ2-7, with 8 bases that match TRBD1. After removal of 8 bases from V and 4 bases from J, the junction contained 13 bases not matched to a gene. The germline gives CDR1 SNHLY, CDR2 FYNNEI. The CDR3 length is 15 residues.

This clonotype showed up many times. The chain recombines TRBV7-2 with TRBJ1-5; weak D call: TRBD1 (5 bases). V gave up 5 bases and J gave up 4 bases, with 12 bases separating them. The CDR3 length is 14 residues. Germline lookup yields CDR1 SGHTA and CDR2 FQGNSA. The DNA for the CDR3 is TGTGCCAGCAGCGGAGTAGGGGTAAATCAGCCCCAGCATTTT. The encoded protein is CASSGVGVNQPQHF. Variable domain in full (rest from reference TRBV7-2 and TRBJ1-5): GAGVSQSPSNKVTEKGKDVELRCDPISGHTALYWYRQSLGQGLEFLIYFQGNSAPDKSGLPSDRFSAERTGGSVSTLTIQRTQQEDSAVYLCASSGVGVNQPQHFGDGTRLSIL.

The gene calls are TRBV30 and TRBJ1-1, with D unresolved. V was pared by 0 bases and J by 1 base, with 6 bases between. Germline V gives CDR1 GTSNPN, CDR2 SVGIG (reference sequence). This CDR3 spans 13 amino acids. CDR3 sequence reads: CAWSVGGNTEAFF. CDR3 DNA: TGTGCCTGGAGTGTAGGAGGGAACACTGAAGCTTTCTTT.

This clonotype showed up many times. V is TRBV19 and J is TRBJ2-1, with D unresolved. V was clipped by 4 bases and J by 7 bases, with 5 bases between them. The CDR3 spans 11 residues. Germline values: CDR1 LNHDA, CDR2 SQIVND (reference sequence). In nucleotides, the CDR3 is TGTGCCAGTAGTAATACGAATGAGCAGTTCTTC. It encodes CASSNTNEQFF.

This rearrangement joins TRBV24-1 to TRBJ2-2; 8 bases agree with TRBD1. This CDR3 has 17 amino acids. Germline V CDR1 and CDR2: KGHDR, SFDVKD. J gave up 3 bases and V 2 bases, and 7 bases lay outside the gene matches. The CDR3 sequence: CATSDSRTGPHTGELFF. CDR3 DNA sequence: TGTGCCACCAGTGATTCCAGGACAGGGCCCCACACCGGGGAGCTGTTTTTT.

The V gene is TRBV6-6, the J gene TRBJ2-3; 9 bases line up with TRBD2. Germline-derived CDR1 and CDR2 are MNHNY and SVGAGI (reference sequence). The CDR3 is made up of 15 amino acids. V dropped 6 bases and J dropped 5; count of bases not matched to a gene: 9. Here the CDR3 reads CASSITSGPRDTQYF. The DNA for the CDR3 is TGTGCCAGCAGCATCACTAGCGGGCCAAGAGATACGCAGTATTTT.